Listed below are T cell receptor beta chains from one sample, sequenced in a study of blood T cells in healthy people across ages. TCRdb re-analysed the 5' RACE reads in MiXCR, keeping a single row per CDR3 protein. The sample lists more than 650,000 distinct CDR3 sequences; more than 25% were seen once. These sequences were also reported in another study, on T cells of mothers and their children.

The specimen was blood. The receptors were sampled from a boy younger than 18 in good health. Each CDR3 is given with its conserved first and last residue. D genes are given only for firm matches. Clone size is shown for a subset of rows, as once, few, many or a class of expanded clone.

v_gene,j_gene,abundance,d_gene,len,CDR3aa,CDR3nt
TRBV12-3/TRBV12-4,TRBJ2-1,few,.,14,CASSLTATGNEQFF,TGTGCCAGCAGTTTAACCGCTACAGGGAATGAGCAGTTCTTC
TRBV28,TRBJ2-5,few,.,14,CASTAWSEQETQYF,TGTGCCAGCACCGCCTGGTCGGAGCAAGAGACCCAGTACTTC
TRBV10-3,TRBJ2-1,.,.,15,CAISVRRGGDNEQFF,TGTGCCATCAGTGTAAGGAGGGGGGGGGACAATGAGCAGTTCTTC
TRBV5-1,TRBJ2-1,.,.,14,CASSLGRARNEQFF,TGCGCCAGCAGCTTGGGGAGGGCCCGAAATGAGCAGTTCTTC
TRBV28,TRBJ2-7,.,.,14,CASSFSQGRGEQYF,TGTGCCAGCAGTTTTAGCCAGGGGCGAGGCGAGCAGTACTTC
TRBV12-3/TRBV12-4,TRBJ1-2,many,TRBD1,14,CASSPGTGSYGYTF,TGTGCCAGTAGCCCCGGGACAGGGAGCTATGGCTACACCTTC
TRBV6-5,TRBJ1-2,few,.,14,CASSYSTGLRGYTF,TGTGCCAGCAGTTACTCGACGGGCCTGAGAGGCTACACCTTC
TRBV6-6,TRBJ2-5,.,.,17,CASSYPLTGSYQETQYF,TGTGCCAGCAGTTATCCGCTTACCGGGAGCTACCAAGAGACCCAGTACTTC
TRBV28,TRBJ2-7,few,.,15,CAIRGGRVGSYEQYF,TGTGCCATCAGGGGCGGACGGGTAGGCTCCTACGAGCAGTACTTC
TRBV7-7,TRBJ2-1,.,TRBD1,16,CASSLNRDRTYNEQFF,TGTGCTAGCAGCCTGAATCGGGACAGGACTTACAATGAGCAGTTCTTC
TRBV7-9,TRBJ1-6,few,.,15,CASSPGAARGSPLHF,TGTGCCAGCAGCCCAGGGGCCGCTCGAGGATCACCCCTCCACTTT